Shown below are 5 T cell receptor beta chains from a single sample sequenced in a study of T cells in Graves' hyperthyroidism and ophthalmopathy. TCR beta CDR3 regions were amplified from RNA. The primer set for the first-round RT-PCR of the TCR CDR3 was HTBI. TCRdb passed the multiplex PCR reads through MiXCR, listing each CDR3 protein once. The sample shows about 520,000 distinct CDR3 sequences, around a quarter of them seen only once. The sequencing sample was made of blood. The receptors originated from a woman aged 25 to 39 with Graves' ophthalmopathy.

As DNA, the CDR3 is TGTGCCAGCAGTTCGTTGGGGTGGGGGCCAGCGGGAAACACCATATATTTT. It translates to CASSSLGWGPAGNTIYF. This chain joins TRBV6-5 and TRBJ1-3, with D possibly being TRBD1 (6 bases). The ends were cut back, 4 bases at V and 4 bases at J, with 20 bases in the middle. The length of the CDR3 is 17 residues. Germline V CDR1 and CDR2: MNHEY, SVGAGI.

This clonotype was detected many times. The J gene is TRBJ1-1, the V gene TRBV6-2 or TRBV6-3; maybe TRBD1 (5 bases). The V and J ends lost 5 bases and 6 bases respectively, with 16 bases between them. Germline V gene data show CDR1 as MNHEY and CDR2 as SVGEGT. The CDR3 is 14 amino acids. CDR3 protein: CASSQMPWDPEAFF. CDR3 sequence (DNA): TGTGCCAGCAGTCAAATGCCGTGGGACCCTGAAGCTTTCTTT.

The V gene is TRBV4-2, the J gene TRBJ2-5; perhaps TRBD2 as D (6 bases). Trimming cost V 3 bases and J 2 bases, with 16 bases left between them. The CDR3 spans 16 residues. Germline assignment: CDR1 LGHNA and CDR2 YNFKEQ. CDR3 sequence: CASSQGGTPSQETQYF. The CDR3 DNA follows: TGTGCCAGCAGCCAGGGCGGGACCCCCTCGCAAGAGACCCAGTACTTC.

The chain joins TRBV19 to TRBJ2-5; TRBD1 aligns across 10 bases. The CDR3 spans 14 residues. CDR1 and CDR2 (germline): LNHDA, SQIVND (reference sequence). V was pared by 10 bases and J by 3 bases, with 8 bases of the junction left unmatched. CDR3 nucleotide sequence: TGTGCCACCACCAAGGGACAGGGGAAAGAGACCCAGTACTTC. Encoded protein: CATTKGQGKETQYF.

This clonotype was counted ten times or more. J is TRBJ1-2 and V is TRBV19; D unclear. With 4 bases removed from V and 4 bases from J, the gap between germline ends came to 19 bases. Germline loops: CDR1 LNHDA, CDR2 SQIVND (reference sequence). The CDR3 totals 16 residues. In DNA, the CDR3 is TGTGCCAGTAGTAGAGGCAGCTCGACAACCATCTATGGCTACACCTTC. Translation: CASSRGSSTTIYGYTF.